The 14 T cell receptor beta chains reported below all come from one sample, sequenced in a study of T cells after yellow fever vaccination. From the 5' RACE reads, TCRdb called clonotypes with MiXCR, one entry per CDR3 protein. Here the sample spans approximately 610,000 distinct CDR3 sequences, about a sixth being singletons. The sequencing used PBMCs, collected more than 4 days after the first yellow fever vaccination. All receptors come from a young man who received the YFV17D yellow fever vaccine.

V usage is TRBV5-1 and J usage is TRBJ2-7, with D maybe TRBD2 (5 bases). V lost 0 bases and J 3 bases, leaving 10 bases between the germline ends. Germline lookup yields CDR1 SGHRS and CDR2 YFSETQ. The CDR3 length is 14 residues. The chain's CDR3 is CASSLVHGLYEQYV. CDR3 nucleotide sequence: TGCGCCAGCAGCTTGGTCCACGGACTCTACGAGCAGTACGTC.

This clonotype showed up many times. This chain joins TRBV7-6 and TRBJ1-1, with D hard to call. V gave up 0 bases and J gave up 6 bases, with 11 bases separating them. CDR1 and CDR2 from the germline V gene are SGHVS and FNYEAQ. CDR3 length: 14 residues. CDR3 DNA: TGTGCCAGCAGCTTAGCGCCGGGGTTCGCTGAAGCTTTCTTT. Translated: CASSLAPGFAEAFF.

The gene calls are TRBV5-6 and TRBJ2-2; 12 bases line up with TRBD1. Germline values: CDR1 SGHDT, CDR2 YYEEEE. This CDR3 region has 17 residues. V lost 4 bases and J lost 6; bases outside the gene matches: 10. CDR3 nucleotide sequence: TGTGCCAGCAGCCTTGACTCCGGGACAGGGGGCGCCGGGGAGCTGTTTTTT. This gives the protein CASSLDSGTGGAGELFF.

This clonotype was seen only a few times. The chain links TRBV5-1 to TRBJ2-1; 11 bases match TRBD1. Trimming cost V 2 bases and J 7 bases; bases outside gene matches: 5. Germline V CDR1 and CDR2: SGHRS, YFSETQ. The CDR3 totals 15 residues. In DNA form, the CDR3 reads TGCGCCAGCAGCTTACCGGGACAGGGGGTTAATGAGCAGTTCTTC. This encodes CASSLPGQGVNEQFF.

This clonotype has just a few counts. The chain uses TRBV18 and TRBJ1-4, with D possibly being TRBD1 (6 bases). Germline V gene sequence: CDR1 KGHSH, CDR2 LQKENI. The CDR3 covers 15 residues. V lost 3 bases to trimming and J lost 8 bases, with 16 bases between them. CDR3 DNA sequence: TGTGCCAGCTCACCGGTACGGGACAAAGGCGAAAAACTGTTTTTT. Translated, it gives CASSPVRDKGEKLFF. The full variable domain, with the rest looked up from reference TRBV18 and TRBJ1-4, is NAGVMQNPRHLVRRRGQEARLRCSPMKGHSHVYWYRQLPEEGLKFMVYLQKENIIDESGMPKERFSAEFPKEGPSILRIQQVVRGDSAAYFCASSPVRDKGEKLFFGSGTQLSVL.

This clonotype was seen only a few times. The genes are TRBV5-1 and TRBJ1-2, with D unresolved. V lost 0 bases, J lost 0 bases, and 9 bases lay in between. This CDR3 comprises 15 residues. CDR1 is SGHRS and CDR2 is YFSETQ in the germline V gene. CDR3 coding DNA: TGCGCCAGCAGCTTGGGACACTTAGCTAACTATGGCTACACCTTC. Translated: CASSLGHLANYGYTF.

The V and J genes are TRBV4-3 and TRBJ2-1; 9 positions agree with TRBD2. The J segment lost 6 bases and the V segment lost 0 bases, leaving 6 bases of the junction unmatched. The CDR3 is 16 residues long. CDR1 LGHNA and CDR2 YSLEER come from the germline V gene. Here the CDR3 DNA reads TGCGCCAGCAGCCAAGAAAAGGCGGGGGGGCCCAATGAGCAGTTCTTC. Amino acid sequence: CASSQEKAGGPNEQFF.

The gene calls are TRBV10-3 and TRBJ2-1; TRBD2 might be the D (5 bases). The germline CDR1 and CDR2 sequences are ENHRY and SYGVKD. CDR3 length equals 17 residues. The V end lost 3 bases, the J end lost 4 bases, and 19 bases lay between the germline ends. CDR3 region: CAISDPGTRGNYNEQFF. The CDR3, as DNA: TGTGCCATCAGTGATCCTGGAACTAGAGGCAATTACAATGAGCAGTTCTTC.

The sample holds many counts of this clonotype. V usage is TRBV28 and J usage is TRBJ2-2; 7 bases match TRBD1. The germline gives CDR1 MDHEN, CDR2 SYDVKM. This CDR3 spans 15 amino acids. The V gene end was trimmed by 4 bases and the J gene end by 7 bases; junction bases not matched to a gene: 9. DNA for the CDR3: TGTGCCAGCAGTTCATCGGACAGGAAGGGCGGGGAGCTGTTTTTT. This encodes CASSSSDRKGGELFF.

For this clonotype: Mismatch with germline at one junction end may stem from a read error. The chain couples TRBV10-3 to TRBJ2-3; no definite D call. Germline lookup yields CDR1 ENHRY and CDR2 SYGVKD. The CDR3 spans 14 residues. The CDR3 is CAINESVGTDTQYF. Here the CDR3 DNA reads TGTGCCATCAATGAGTCGGTTGGCACAGATACGCAGTATTTT.

Only a few counts were recorded for this clonotype. J is TRBJ1-6 and V is TRBV5-8; 8 nucleotides align to TRBD1. This CDR3 is built from 13 residues. The V gene end was trimmed by 4 bases and the J gene end by 10 bases; junction bases not matched to a gene: 4. From germline, CDR1 is SGHTS and CDR2 YDEGEE. The CDR3 loop reads CASSLDRESPLHF. The CDR3 DNA reads TGTGCCAGCAGCCTGGACAGGGAGTCACCCCTCCACTTT.

This clonotype was counted between two and nine times. The chain links TRBV7-9 to TRBJ2-5; 7 positions match TRBD2. The CDR3 consists of 16 residues. J gave up 3 bases and V 7 bases, and 14 bases lay outside the gene matches. The germline CDR1 and CDR2 sequences are SEHNR and FQNEAQ (reference sequence). CDR3 sequence: CASTSRGSGAEETQYF. DNA of the CDR3: TGTGCCAGCACCTCTCGCGGAAGCGGGGCGGAAGAGACCCAGTACTTC.

The V and J genes are TRBV12-3 or TRBV12-4 and TRBJ2-7; TRBD2 matches at 7 bases. The CDR3 is made up of 14 amino acids. Trimming removed 1 base from V and 9 bases from J; junction bases left unmatched: 9. The CDR3 DNA follows: TGTGCCAGCAGTTTAGTGGGAGGGTCCGTCGGGCAGTACTTC. Translated: CASSLVGGSVGQYF.

The rearrangement uses TRBV4-3 and TRBJ2-3, with D possibly being TRBD1 (6 bases). CDR3 length: 14 amino acids. The V end was cut by 3 bases, the J end by 4 bases, with 11 bases between. Germline V gene sequence: CDR1 LGHNA, CDR2 YSLEER. CDR3 region: CASSQTDSSDTQYF. The CDR3 nucleotides read TGCGCCAGCAGCCAGACGGACAGCTCAGATACGCAGTATTTT.